A single sample is the source of the 12 T cell receptor beta chains below, sequenced in a study of cytomegalovirus exposure and HLA in healthy donors. This PCR relied on a set of 60 Vbeta primers and 13 Jbeta primers. Repertoires were generated with immunoSEQ multiplex PCR, while TCRdb's copy carries only in-frame clones and drops some. The repertoire includes fewer than 300,000 clones, 86% of them detected once, and roughly 4% sits in the top ten. Sequenced sample: PBMCs. These TCRs come from a man aged 35-49 years in good health and CMV-seropositive.

The J gene is TRBJ2-5, the V gene TRBV28; TRBD2 matches at 10 bases. The ends lost 4 bases at V and 1 base at J; junction bases unmatched: 6. The germline V gene has CDR1 MDHEN and CDR2 SYDVKM. This CDR3 has 16 residues. CDR3 loop: CASSSLSSGGQETQYF. The CDR3 region has the DNA TGTGCCAGCAGTTCCCTATCTAGCGGGGGCCAAGAGACCCAGTACTTC. The whole variable domain, filled in from reference TRBV28 and TRBJ2-5, reads DVKVTQSSRYLVKRTGEKVFLECVQDMDHENMFWYRQDPGLGLRLIYFSYDVKMKEKGDIPEGYSVSREKKERFSLILESASTNQTSMYLCASSSLSSGGQETQYFGPGTRLLVL.

This chain connects TRBV28 to TRBJ1-2; TRBD1 aligns across 7 bases. CDR1 is MDHEN and CDR2 is SYDVKM in the germline V gene. The CDR3 extends over 14 amino acids. The V and J ends lost 5 bases and 4 bases, in that order; junction bases with no gene match: 7. CDR3 sequence: CASSPPDRVYGYTF. CDR3 DNA sequence: TGTGCCAGCAGTCCACCCGACAGGGTCTATGGCTACACCTTC.

The chain has TRBV6-1 and TRBJ2-4, with 9 bases that match TRBD1. The V gene's germline CDR1 is MNHNS and CDR2 SASEGT. With 0 bases clipped from V and 4 bases from J, the junction kept 7 bases outside the gene matches. CDR3 length: 17 residues. CDR3 coding DNA: TGTGCCAGCAGTGAAGCTGTGACCGGGACAGGGAAAAACATTCAGTACTTC. This sequence encodes CASSEAVTGTGKNIQYF.

The chain recombines TRBV5-1 with TRBJ1-1; no clear D gene. Germline values: CDR1 SGHRS, CDR2 YFSETQ. This CDR3 comprises 14 residues. Trimming left V 0 bases short and J 1 base short, with 7 bases between. The CDR3 DNA sequence: TGCGCCAGCAGCTTGGCGCAGGAGAACACTGAAGCTTTCTTT. It is translated as CASSLAQENTEAFF.

This clone was found once. The CDR3 region has the DNA TGTGCCAGCAGCTTAGACGGGACAGTGGGGAAAAACATTCAGTACTTC. Its translation: CASSLDGTVGKNIQYF. The rearrangement links TRBV7-2 to TRBJ2-4; 7 bases line up with TRBD1. The CDR3 has 16 residues. After removal of 1 base from V and 4 bases from J, the junction contained 7 bases not matched to a gene. CDR1 is SGHTA and CDR2 is FQGNSA in the germline V gene. The variable domain in full, with the rest retrieved from reference TRBV7-2 and TRBJ2-4, is GAGVSQSPSNKVTEKGKDVELRCDPISGHTALYWYRQSLGQGLEFLIYFQGNSAPDKSGLPSDRFSAERTGGSVSTLTIQRTQQEDSAVYLCASSLDGTVGKNIQYFGAGTRLSVL.

This clone showed up just a few times. The chain is built from TRBV6-5 and TRBJ2-7, with D perhaps TRBD1 (6 bases). The CDR3 spans 13 residues. V shed 2 bases and J shed 5 bases, with 10 bases lying between them. Germline CDR1 and CDR2: MNHEY and SVGAGI. The CDR3 sequence: CASSYGGRDEQYF. CDR3 coding DNA: TGTGCCAGCAGTTACGGGGGCAGGGACGAGCAGTACTTC.

For this clone: Germline and junction disagree at one end, which may indicate a read error. The J gene is TRBJ2-1, the V gene TRBV7-3; D might be TRBD1 (6 bases). CDR3 size: 13 residues. Looked up from germline, CDR1 is SGHTA and CDR2 is FQGTGA. The chain's CDR3 is CASSQDPSGEQLF. CDR3 in DNA: TGTGCCAGCAGCCAAGACCCCTCAGGGGAGCAGCTCTTC.

The J gene is TRBJ1-1, the V gene TRBV5-1; maybe TRBD1 (5 bases). Trimming left V 3 bases short and J 2 bases short, with 20 bases between. The CDR3 has 17 residues. Germline V CDR1 and CDR2: SGHRS, YFSETQ. CDR3 DNA sequence: TGCGCCAGCAGCTGGGGATCAGGGTCACCCCGTAACACTGAAGCTTTCTTT. It yields the protein CASSWGSGSPRNTEAFF.

Only one count was recorded for this clone. The chain combines TRBV9 with TRBJ2-3, with D uncertain. The germline CDR1 and CDR2 sequences are SGDLS and YYNGEE. The V end was cut by 4 bases, the J end by 8 bases, with 23 bases between. This CDR3 is 16 amino acids long. CDR3 DNA sequence: TGTGCCAGCAGCATCTACTCAGGTGTAGGCCATGCTACGCAGTATTTT. As protein: CASSIYSGVGHATQYF.

Only one count was recorded for this clone. The chain carries TRBV13 and TRBJ1-5, with 7 bases matching TRBD1. Germline V lookup: CDR1 PRHDT, CDR2 FYEKMQ (reference sequence). This CDR3 comprises 14 residues. Trimming took 0 bases from V and 4 from J; bases not matched to a gene: 0. For the CDR3, the DNA is TGTGCCAGCAGCTTAGGGACAGGGAATCAGCCCCAGCATTTT. Its translation: CASSLGTGNQPQHF.

The chain carries TRBV6-5 and TRBJ1-1; D remains ambiguous. Germline loops: CDR1 MNHEY, CDR2 SVGAGI. CDR3 size: 14 residues. V was clipped by 9 bases and J by 1 base, with 15 bases between them. The CDR3 DNA is TGTGCCAGTATCGTCCTGGGAGGGAACACTGAAGCTTTCTTT. It specifies CASIVLGGNTEAFF.

This clone was detected only once. This chain connects TRBV19 to TRBJ2-7; D perhaps matches TRBD2 (6 bases). From germline, CDR1 is LNHDA and CDR2 SQIVND (reference sequence). The CDR3 runs to 14 residues. With 2 bases removed from V and 2 bases from J, the gap between germline ends came to 10 bases. The CDR3 sequence is CASSIWGGPYEQYF. CDR3 sequence (DNA): TGTGCCAGTAGTATATGGGGAGGCCCCTACGAGCAGTACTTC.